A single sample gave rise to the 23 T cell receptor beta chains below, sequenced in a study of T cell clonotyping in hematopoietic cell transplantation. The protocol was immunoSEQ multiplex PCR, while the TCRdb copy is restricted to in-frame clones and leaves out a portion. The sample lists more than 65,000 clones; around 94% were seen once. What was sequenced was peripheral blood mononuclear cells. Receptors were obtained from a man aged 50 to 60 in good health. Some clones in this sample may be carry-over from other donors' samples.

V is TRBV27 and J is TRBJ2-7, with TRBD2 matching 12 bases. CDR3 length: 17 residues. Germline CDR1 reads MNHEY; CDR2 reads SMNVEV (reference sequence). With 7 bases clipped from V and 3 bases from J, the junction kept 13 bases outside the gene matches. The CDR3 reads CASMASGRAALGYEQYF. In DNA, the CDR3 is TGTGCCAGCATGGCTAGCGGGAGGGCCGCCCTTGGCTACGAGCAGTACTTC.

This clone was counted only a few times. This chain connects TRBV19 to TRBJ1-5; TRBD1 might be the D (5 bases). Germline assignment: CDR1 LNHDA and CDR2 SQIVND (reference sequence). The length of the CDR3 is 13 residues. Trimming shortened V by 6 bases and J by 7 bases, and 13 bases separated the two germline ends. The CDR3 reads CASSNKRGQPQHF. The CDR3 nucleotides read TGTGCCAGTAGCAACAAAAGGGGCCAGCCCCAGCATTTT.

The V gene is TRBV9, the J gene TRBJ1-1; 7 positions match TRBD1. Trimming took 3 bases from V and 3 from J; bases not matched to a gene: 2. The CDR3 consists of 13 residues. From germline, CDR1 is SGDLS and CDR2 YYNGEE. CDR3: CASSATGYTEAFF. The CDR3 region has the DNA TGTGCCAGCAGCGCGACAGGGTACACTGAAGCTTTCTTT.

The rearrangement links TRBV7-2 to TRBJ1-2; the D gene is possibly TRBD1 (5 bases). Trimming stripped 5 bases from V and 4 bases from J, with 23 bases between. The CDR3 totals 17 residues. CDR1 is SGHTA and CDR2 is FQGNSA in the germline V gene. This chain's CDR3 is CASSASSGTRGSYGYTF. In DNA, the CDR3 is TGTGCCAGCAGCGCGTCGTCCGGGACTCGTGGCTCCTATGGCTACACCTTC. Full variable domain (outside the CDR3, taken from reference TRBV7-2 and TRBJ1-2): GAGVSQSPSNKVTEKGKDVELRCDPISGHTALYWYRQSLGQGLEFLIYFQGNSAPDKSGLPSDRFSAERTGGSVSTLTIQRTQQEDSAVYLCASSASSGTRGSYGYTFGSGTRLTVV.

The chain joins TRBV5-4 to TRBJ1-1; D might be TRBD1 (5 bases). The germline V and J ends were trimmed by 3 bases and 10 bases, with 13 bases remaining between them. There are 12 residues in the CDR3. The germline CDR1 and CDR2 sequences are SGHNT and YYREEE (reference sequence). CDR3 protein: CASSWGGRPAFF. In DNA form, the CDR3 reads TGTGCCAGCAGCTGGGGGGGGAGGCCAGCTTTCTTT.

The V call is TRBV19, the J call TRBJ2-7; maybe TRBD2 (6 bases). The CDR3 consists of 14 residues. V lost 2 bases, J lost 5 bases, and 13 bases lay in between. CDR1 is LNHDA, CDR2 SQIVND, per germline (reference sequence). CDR3 loop: CASSITTSLDEQYF. CDR3 coding DNA: TGTGCCAGTAGTATAACTACTAGCTTAGACGAGCAGTACTTC.

J is TRBJ1-2 and V is TRBV27, with TRBD1 matching 11 bases. CDR1 is MNHEY and CDR2 is SMNVEV in the germline V gene (reference sequence). The V gene end was trimmed by 6 bases and the J gene end by 7 bases; junction bases not matched to a gene: 7. CDR3 length: 14 residues. The CDR3 reads CASSTWTGGGGYTF. In DNA, the CDR3 is TGTGCCAGCAGCACCTGGACAGGGGGCGGTGGCTACACCTTC.

The V call is TRBV19, the J call TRBJ2-2; 9 bases are a match to TRBD1. The CDR3 runs 15 residues. Germline-derived CDR1 and CDR2 are LNHDA and SQIVND (reference sequence). V was clipped by 4 bases and J by 4 bases; unmatched bases: 4. The CDR3 nucleotides are TGTGCCAGTAGTACCGGGACAGGGTCCACCGGGGAGCTGTTTTTT. It encodes CASSTGTGSTGELFF. The full variable domain, its missing parts supplied by reference TRBV19 and TRBJ2-2, is DGGITQSPKYLFRKEGQNVTLSCEQNLNHDAMYWYRQDPGQGLRLIYYSQIVNDFQKGDIAEGYSVSREKKESFPLTVTSAQKNPTAFYLCASSTGTGSTGELFFGEGSRLTVL.

V and J are TRBV7-9 and TRBJ2-1; D may correspond to TRBD1 or TRBD2 (5 bases each). Germline V gives CDR1 SEHNR, CDR2 FQNEAQ (reference sequence). The CDR3 is 12 amino acids. V was shortened by 3 bases and J by 8 bases, with 8 bases between the two germline ends. In DNA form, the CDR3 reads TGTGCCAGCAGCTTTAGAGGGGATGAGCAGTTCTTC. It specifies CASSFRGDEQFF.

V gene TRBV7-2 combines with J gene TRBJ2-3; D not resolved. The ends were cut back, 4 bases at V and 2 bases at J, with 4 bases in the middle. The CDR3 has 12 amino acids. Germline CDR1 is SGHTA and CDR2 is FQGNSA. Here the CDR3 reads CASSYITDTQYF. Here the CDR3 DNA reads TGTGCCAGCAGCTATATCACAGATACGCAGTATTTT.

The gene calls are TRBV9 and TRBJ1-1; perhaps TRBD1 as D (5 bases). The V gene's germline CDR1 is SGDLS and CDR2 YYNGEE. CDR3 size: 14 residues. The V end lost 3 bases, the J end lost 2 bases, and 11 bases lay between the germline ends. CDR3 amino acids: CASSAGDDNTEAFF. The CDR3, as DNA: TGTGCCAGCAGCGCGGGGGACGACAACACTGAAGCTTTCTTT.

The V gene is TRBV5-1, the J gene TRBJ2-5; 10 nucleotides match TRBD2. V was clipped by 4 bases and J by 1 base; unmatched bases: 4. The CDR3 is 15 amino acids. Germline lookup yields CDR1 SGHRS and CDR2 YFSETQ. The CDR3: CASSGGTSAQETQYF. CDR3 bases: TGCGCCAGCAGCGGAGGGACTAGCGCCCAAGAGACCCAGTACTTC.

Notes on this clone: At one of its ends the junction is not consistent with the germline gene, which may arise from a read error. V and J are TRBV5-1 and TRBJ1-4, with TRBD1 matching over 7 bases. CDR1 and CDR2 from the germline V gene are SGHRS and YFSETQ. This CDR3 region has 14 residues. The chain's CDR3 is CASSLGQTNEKLFF. The CDR3 DNA sequence: TGCGCCAGCAGTTTGGGACAGACTAATGAAAAACTGTTTTTT.

The chain carries TRBV5-1 and TRBJ2-3; 8 bases are a match to TRBD2. Germline values: CDR1 SGHRS, CDR2 YFSETQ. The V and J ends lost 2 bases and 7 bases, in that order; junction bases with no gene match: 9. There are 15 residues in the CDR3. For the CDR3, the DNA is TGCGCCAGCAGCTTATCCGTAGCGGGAAACAATACGCAGTATTTT. Residues: CASSLSVAGNNTQYF.

V is TRBV2 and J is TRBJ2-7; 8 positions match TRBD1. The V gene's germline CDR1 is SNHLY and CDR2 FYNNEI. V was clipped by 5 bases and J by 2 bases; unmatched bases: 5. The CDR3 sequence is 14 residues long. For the CDR3, the DNA is TGTGCCAGCAGTCGCCAGGGGGCCCCCTACGAGCAGTACTTC. This translates into CASSRQGAPYEQYF.

V usage is TRBV28 and J usage is TRBJ2-3; tentative D call: TRBD2 (6 bases). The V gene lost 1 base and the J gene lost 4 bases, with 15 bases spanning the gap. Germline V CDR1 and CDR2: MDHEN, SYDVKM. The CDR3 loop spans 16 amino acids. The CDR3 region has the DNA TGTGCCAGCAGTTTATATGGTTCGGCGGGGCCAGATACGCAGTATTTT. Its translation is CASSLYGSAGPDTQYF.

The J gene is TRBJ2-3, the V gene TRBV6-1; 10 bases are a match to TRBD2. The ends lost 6 bases at V and 4 bases at J; junction bases unmatched: 4. Looked up from germline, CDR1 is MNHNS and CDR2 is SASEGT. The CDR3 length is 14 residues. DNA for the CDR3: TGTGCCAGCAGAAGCGGGGGGGCGGCAGATACGCAGTATTTT. Translation: CASRSGGAADTQYF.

The chain links TRBV7-9 to TRBJ1-5; D call uncertain. Germline V gene lookup returns CDR1 SEHNR and CDR2 FQNEAQ (reference sequence). This CDR3 has 12 amino acids. The V end was cut by 5 bases, the J end by 1 base, with 3 bases between. The CDR3 DNA is TGTGCCAGCAGCGGAAGCAATCAGCCCCAGCATTTT. Protein: CASSGSNQPQHF.

This rearrangement joins TRBV7-9 to TRBJ1-2; 10 positions match TRBD1. Trimming at V came to 3 bases and at J to 8 bases, leaving 15 bases not matched to a gene. CDR1 is SEHNR and CDR2 is FQNEAQ in the germline V gene (reference sequence). The CDR3 totals 17 residues. CDR3 sequence reads: CASSLTGGASKGVGYTF. In DNA, the CDR3 is TGTGCCAGCAGCTTGACAGGGGGCGCATCTAAAGGTGTCGGCTACACCTTC.

The chain has TRBV2 and TRBJ2-3; unclear D gene. CDR1 and CDR2 (germline): SNHLY, FYNNEI. Trimming left V 8 bases short and J 3 bases short, with 9 bases between. The length of the CDR3 is 12 residues. The CDR3 here is CASAGLTDTQYF. CDR3 DNA sequence: TGTGCCAGCGCCGGGCTTACAGATACGCAGTATTTT.

This rearrangement joins TRBV5-1 to TRBJ2-3; no reliable D call. Germline V gene sequence: CDR1 SGHRS, CDR2 YFSETQ. CDR3 length equals 14 residues. V was cut by 0 bases and J by 12 bases, with 17 bases left in between. The CDR3, as DNA: TGCGCCAGCAGCTTGGGGGCCGGAGCAGTTCCACAGTATTTT. This sequence encodes CASSLGAGAVPQYF.

Here the CDR3 reads CASSPGTTSNEQFF. CDR3 DNA: TGTGCCAGCAGTCCAGGGACTACTAGTAATGAGCAGTTCTTC. This chain joins TRBV27 and TRBJ2-1; TRBD2 aligns across 7 bases. This CDR3 spans 14 amino acids. V lost 5 bases to trimming and J lost 7 bases; unmatched junction nucleotides: 8. Per the germline V gene, CDR1 is MNHEY and CDR2 is SMNVEV (reference sequence).

This chain connects TRBV5-1 to TRBJ1-4, with 7 bases fitting TRBD1. The V and J ends lost 5 bases and 0 bases, in that order; junction bases with no gene match: 4. CDR3 length: 15 amino acids. The germline V gene encodes CDR1 SGHRS and CDR2 YFSETQ. This chain's CDR3 is CASRPTGATNEKLFF. In DNA, the CDR3 is TGCGCCAGCAGGCCTACAGGGGCAACTAATGAAAAACTGTTTTTT.